This T cell receptor beta chain was identified in a study of T cell repertoires in cytomegalovirus infection. This clonotype was detected once. The antigen is not known. V lost 3 bases to trimming and J lost 3 bases, with 14 bases between them. Germline assignment: CDR1 SGHTA and CDR2 FQGNSA. The CDR3 contains 15 residues. One entry per CDR3 protein, called by TCRdb with MiXCR from the reads. Of hundreds of thousands of distinct CDR3 sequences in the sample, 25% to 30% are singletons; the top ten hold around 19%. The chain combines TRBV7-2 with TRBJ1-1, with D perhaps TRBD1 (6 bases). Sequences were derived from cultured PBMCs, sampled from culture after CMV antigen stimulation. This sequence was found in a human donor in good health (CMV status not recorded). Some clones in this sample may be carry-over from other donors' samples. In DNA, the CDR3 is TGTGCCAGCAGCTTCGGGGGGCGGATGTACACTGAAGCTTTCTTT. This encodes CASSFGGRMYTEAFF.